The rows below give T cell receptor beta chains drawn from one sample of a study of cytotoxic CD8 clonotypes in ibrutinib-treated CLL. Some clones are missing from TCRdb's copy, which holds only in-frame ones; the method was immunoSEQ multiplex PCR. The table includes tens of thousands of clones, approximately 45% detected once. This specimen was PBMCs, taken before ibrutinib treatment. The source of these receptors is a human donor with chronic lymphocytic leukemia. CDR3s include the opening cysteine and the closing phenylalanine or tryptophan. D genes are given only for firm matches. Some rows mark clone size as missing; the rest say once, few, many or name a class of expanded clone.

cdr3_length | j_call | clone_size | d_call | v_call | cdr3_nt | cdr3_aa
12 | TRBJ1-2 | few | TRBD1 | TRBV30 | TGTGCCTGGAGTGGGGGGACAGCCGGCTACACCTTC | CAWSGGTAGYTF
16 | TRBJ1-4 | . | . | TRBV19 | TGTGCCAGTAGTACCTTGGGAGGGACAACTAATGAAAAACTGTTTTTT | CASSTLGGTTNEKLFF
12 | TRBJ1-5 | . | TRBD1 | TRBV18 | TGTGCCAGCTCGGGACAGGGGACGCCCCAGCATTTT | CASSGQGTPQHF
13 | TRBJ1-6 | few | . | TRBV11-2 | TGTGCCAGCAGCGGGGACTATAATTCACCCCTCCACTTT | CASSGDYNSPLHF
12 | TRBJ1-2 | few | . | TRBV5-1 | TGCGCCAGCGCTGTTCCCGGGACGAACTACACCTTC | CASAVPGTNYTF
16 | TRBJ2-1 | . | . | TRBV7-2 | TGTGCCAGCAGCGGGTGGACGGTGAGGTCCTACAATGAGCAGTTCTTC | CASSGWTVRSYNEQFF
15 | TRBJ1-4 | few | TRBD1 | TRBV9 | TGTGCCAGCAGTGTGCAGGGGGCCGCGGGCGAAAAACTGTTTTTT | CASSVQGAAGEKLFF
14 | TRBJ1-1 | . | TRBD1 | TRBV5-8 | TGTGCCAGCAGGAAGGACAGGATGAACACTGAAGCTTTCTTT | CASRKDRMNTEAFF
12 | TRBJ2-1 | few | . | TRBV6-6 | TGTGCCAGCAGTCAACAGGGTAGTGAGCAGTTCTTC | CASSQQGSEQFF
13 | TRBJ1-5 | once | . | TRBV6-5 | TGTGCCAGCAGTCTGACAGTCAATCAGCCCCAGCATTTT | CASSLTVNQPQHF
14 | TRBJ2-7 | . | TRBD2 | TRBV6-1 | TGTGCCAGCAGGGACCTAGCGGGGTGGGACGAGCAGTACTTC | CASRDLAGWDEQYF
13 | TRBJ1-4 | . | TRBD1 | TRBV2 | TGTGCCAGCAAGGGACAGGGGGATGAAAAACTGTTTTTT | CASKGQGDEKLFF
16 | TRBJ2-7 | . | TRBD1 | TRBV5-1 | TGCGCCAGCAGCTTCCACCGGGACAGGCCGAACTACGAGCAGTACTTC | CASSFHRDRPNYEQYF
15 | TRBJ2-2 | few | TRBD1 | TRBV7-3 | TGTGCCAGCAGCGGCGGGACAGGGGTTCACGGGGAGCTGTTTTTT | CASSGGTGVHGELFF
14 | TRBJ1-2 | few | TRBD1 | TRBV7-3 | TGTGCCAGCAGCCCGGACAGGGGTTCTTATGGCTACACCTTC | CASSPDRGSYGYTF
16 | TRBJ1-3 | . | TRBD1 | TRBV4-1 | TGCGCCAGCAGCCAATACCAGGGGGATGGCGGAAACACCATATATTTT | CASSQYQGDGGNTIYF
15 | TRBJ1-2 | few | . | TRBV19 | TGTGCCAGTAGTCCAACCCCGGGGCAGGGAGAAGGCTACACCTTC | CASSPTPGQGEGYTF
15 | TRBJ2-2 | . | . | TRBV4-2 | TGTGCCAGCAGCCAATTGGTGTTGGACACCGGGGAGCTGTTTTTT | CASSQLVLDTGELFF
16 | TRBJ2-1 | . | . | TRBV6-5 | TGTGCCAGCAGTTCCCCCGGTGATAGCGTGAGGGATGAGCAGTTCTTC | CASSSPGDSVRDEQFF
12 | TRBJ1-2 | . | . | TRBV19 | TGTGCCAGTAGTCTAGAGGGCAATGGCTACACCTTC | CASSLEGNGYTF
14 | TRBJ1-1 | . | . | TRBV5-1 | TGCGCCAGCAGCTTGAGTCCCAGGGAAGCTGAAGCTTTCTTT | CASSLSPREAEAFF
13 | TRBJ1-2 | . | . | TRBV6-5 | TGTACCAGCAGTCCACTCGGTGGCTATGGCTACACCTTC | CTSSPLGGYGYTF
14 | TRBJ2-7 | few | . | TRBV28 | TGTGCCAGCAGTTTATTTTCCCGGGGCTACGAGCAGTACTTC | CASSLFSRGYEQYF
17 | TRBJ2-7 | . | . | TRBV5-6 | TGTGCCAGCAGCTCGACCCGGGTTACCCTTCCCACCTACGAGCAGTACTTC | CASSSTRVTLPTYEQYF
17 | TRBJ2-2 | . | . | TRBV18 | TGTGCCAGCTCACCACTCTCCCTAGGACAGAACACCGGGGAGCTGTTTTTT | CASSPLSLGQNTGELFF
13 | TRBJ1-1 | once | TRBD1 | TRBV7-9 | TGTGCCAGCAGCCCCACCAGGGGGCGCGAAGCTTTCTTT | CASSPTRGREAFF
14 | TRBJ1-4 | . | . | TRBV9 | TGTGCCAGCAGCGTAGGGGAAGGGAATGAAAAACTGTTTTTT | CASSVGEGNEKLFF
12 | TRBJ1-4 | . | . | TRBV27 | TGTGCCAGCAGTTTTTGGGGTGAAAAACTGTTTTTT | CASSFWGEKLFF
13 | TRBJ2-7 | . | . | TRBV10-1 | TGCGCCAGCAGGCGACAGGAATCCTACGAGCAGTACTTC | CASRRQESYEQYF
15 | TRBJ2-7 | . | . | TRBV19 | TGTGCCAGTAGTCCCTCGGGCGCGAGACCCTACGAGCAGTACTTC | CASSPSGARPYEQYF
16 | TRBJ2-1 | . | . | TRBV9 | TGTGCCAGCAGCGTAGTCGGGACCACAGAGGTGGGTGAGCAGTTCTTC | CASSVVGTTEVGEQFF
16 | TRBJ1-5 | . | TRBD1 | TRBV18 | TGTGCCAGCTCACCCGGACAGGGAGATGTCTATCAGCCCCAGCATTTT | CASSPGQGDVYQPQHF
14 | TRBJ2-1 | few | TRBD2 | TRBV27 | TGTGCCAGCAGCCCCGGGACTACCCACAATGAGCAGTTCTTC | CASSPGTTHNEQFF
12 | TRBJ2-3 | . | . | TRBV7-2 | TGTGCCAGCAGCCCGAATACAGATACGCAGTATTTT | CASSPNTDTQYF
15 | TRBJ1-4 | . | TRBD1 | TRBV4-1 | TGCGCCAGCAGCCAAGTTGGGACAGCTAATGAAAAACTGTTTTTT | CASSQVGTANEKLFF
14 | TRBJ1-1 | . | TRBD1 | TRBV5-1 | TGCGCCAGCAGACTTTCAGGGGGCTGGGCGGAAGCTTTCTTT | CASRLSGGWAEAFF
15 | TRBJ2-7 | . | . | TRBV15 | TGTGCCACCAGCACCTCAACAGGAAGCTCCTACGAGCAGTACTTC | CATSTSTGSSYEQYF
13 | TRBJ1-5 | few | TRBD1 | TRBV2 | TGTGCCAGCAGTGAAACGACAGGGTTAGCCCAGCATTTT | CASSETTGLAQHF
17 | TRBJ2-7 | . | . | TRBV7-6 | TGTGCCAGCAGCTACACCGAGAACAGGGAGGCGGACTACGAGCAGTACTTC | CASSYTENREADYEQYF
15 | TRBJ2-7 | . | . | TRBV15 | TGTGCCACCAGCATTGGGACGGCCTATTCCTACGAGCAGTACTTC | CATSIGTAYSYEQYF